This TCR beta chain is drawn from a study of cytomegalovirus exposure and HLA in healthy donors. PCR primers comprised 60 Vbeta and 13 Jbeta primers. Profiling relied on immunoSEQ multiplex PCR, and the TCRdb table lists in-frame clones only, not all of them. This sample carries under 200,000 clones, around 73% of them seen once, and the ten largest clones take roughly 2.3%. V was clipped by 10 bases and J by 6 bases; unmatched bases: 5. The CDR3 consists of 12 residues. Per germline, CDR1 MNHNS and CDR2 SASEGT. The specimen sequenced was PBMCs. This TCR was recovered from a man in his sixties in good health and CMV-seronegative. The chain is built from TRBV6-1 and TRBJ2-1, with TRBD1 identical over 8 bases. CDR3 nucleotides: TGTGCCACCACCAGGGGGCCCAATGAGCAGTTCTTC. This translates into CATTRGPNEQFF.